A selection of T cell receptor beta chains follows, all from one sample in a study of graft-versus-host responses after intestinal transplantation. The repertoire was sequenced with immunoSEQ multiplex PCR; TCRdb's copy has only in-frame clones and lacks some. This table holds 15,000 or so clones, roughly 93% found once. The source was PBMCs, collected roughly 1,000 days after intestinal transplantation. Source of these receptors: a human patient who received an intestinal transplant, so some T cells may come from the graft donor. CDR3s include the opening cysteine and the closing phenylalanine or tryptophan. D genes are given only for firm matches. Rows may omit the clone size; those that give it use once, few, many or a size class.

-,TRBJ1-2,TRBV7-3,TRBD1,CASSTPGQGNGYTF,TGTGCCAGCAGCACCCCGGGACAGGGGAATGGCTACACCTTC
once,TRBJ2-3,TRBV27,-,CASSWAVPDTQYF,TGTGCCAGCAGTTGGGCGGTCCCAGATACGCAGTATTTT
once,TRBJ2-3,TRBV6-1,TRBD1,CASSEAPGTGVGTQYF,TGTGCCAGCAGTGAAGCCCCCGGGACAGGGGTTGGTACGCAGTATTTT
-,TRBJ1-1,TRBV25-1,-,CASRRTGRGAEAFF,TGTGCCAGCAGACGAACAGGGAGGGGTGCTGAAGCTTTCTTT
-,TRBJ2-3,TRBV11-2,-,CASTRDLHTDTQYF,TGTGCCAGCACCCGGGACTTACACACAGATACGCAGTATTTT
-,TRBJ1-3,TRBV12-5,-,CASGLAPDWGNTIYF,TGTGCTAGTGGTTTGGCCCCGGACTGGGGAAACACCATATATTTT
few,TRBJ2-2,TRBV5-6,-,CASSFRGAGTGELFF,TGTGCCAGCAGCTTTAGAGGGGCGGGCACCGGGGAGCTGTTTTTT
-,TRBJ1-6,TRBV5-1,-,CASSIRGPGDNSPLHF,TGCGCCAGCAGCATCCGGGGCCCCGGGGATAATTCACCCCTCCACTTT
-,TRBJ1-2,TRBV7-9,TRBD1,CASSYRGRNYGYTF,TGTGCCAGCAGCTACAGGGGGCGTAACTATGGCTACACCTTC
-,TRBJ1-1,TRBV28,-,CASYALQAFMNTEAFF,TGTGCCAGCTACGCCTTACAGGCATTCATGAACACTGAAGCTTTCTTT
-,TRBJ1-2,TRBV9,TRBD1,CASSVAGQGHGYTF,TGTGCCAGCAGCGTAGCGGGACAGGGACATGGCTACACCTTC
-,TRBJ2-4,TRBV4-1,-,CASSQSLSNRIAKNIQYF,TGCGCCAGCAGCCAGAGTCTCAGTAATCGAATAGCCAAAAACATTCAGTACTTC
-,TRBJ2-5,TRBV2,-,CASSGEETQYF,TGTGCCAGCAGCGGGGAGGAGACCCAGTACTTC
-,TRBJ2-5,TRBV5-1,-,CASSRRQPEETQYF,TGCGCCAGCAGCCGGAGGCAGCCGGAAGAGACCCAGTACTTC
once,TRBJ1-1,TRBV5-1,TRBD1,CASSTRGFDTEAFF,TGCGCCAGCAGCACCAGGGGGTTCGACACTGAAGCTTTCTTT
-,TRBJ2-7,TRBV19,-,CASSIRGSADEQYF,TGTGCCAGTAGTATTAGGGGGTCAGCCGACGAGCAGTACTTC
-,TRBJ2-1,TRBV6-5,-,CASSRDNNEQFF,TGTGCCAGTAGCAGGGATAACAATGAGCAGTTCTTC
-,TRBJ1-1,TRBV5-6,-,CASSPYGGQLGAEAFF,TGTGCCAGCAGCCCGTACGGGGGCCAGCTCGGGGCTGAAGCTTTCTTT
-,TRBJ2-5,TRBV6-6,-,CASSQGAGGAETQYF,TGTGCCAGCAGCCAGGGGGCGGGGGGAGCTGAGACCCAGTACTTC
-,TRBJ1-1,TRBV7-9,-,CASSSVAMGNTEAFF,TGTGCCAGCAGCTCCGTCGCGATGGGGAACACTGAAGCTTTCTTT
-,TRBJ1-3,TRBV5-4,-,CASSLAGSPGNTIYF,TGTGCCAGCAGCTTGGCGGGATCCCCTGGAAACACCATATATTTT